The rows below give T cell receptor beta chains drawn from one sample of a study of Graves' ophthalmopathy and Graves' hyperthyroidism. Each CDR3 protein is one row after TCRdb ran MiXCR on the multiplex PCR reads. Of some 170,000 distinct CDR3 sequences in the sample, approximately 40% were seen once. Sequencing was done on a sample of peripheral blood. All receptors derive from a man aged 25 to 40 with Graves' ophthalmopathy. Each CDR3 is given with its conserved first and last residue. A D gene is named only where the DNA matches it firmly. Clone size, where shown, is once, few, many, or a class for clones that have expanded.

size: -
V: TRBV6-2/TRBV6-3
J: TRBJ2-5
D: TRBD2
CDR3: CASSKTSGIYKRTQYF
DNA: TGTGCCAGCAGTAAGACTAGCGGGATATACAAGAGAACCCAGTACTTC

size: once
V: TRBV24-1
J: TRBJ1-1
D: -
CDR3: CATSDLRRGPRTEAFF
DNA: TGTGCCACCAGTGATTTGCGGAGGGGCCCCAGGACTGAAGCTTTCTTT

size: -
V: TRBV28
J: TRBJ1-1
D: -
CDR3: CASSLRGKAFF
DNA: TGTGCCAGCAGTTTGCGAGGTAAAGCTTTCTTT

size: -
V: TRBV6-5
J: TRBJ2-5
D: TRBD2
CDR3: CASSYPGGGPKQETQYF
DNA: TGTGCCAGCAGTTACCCCGGGGGGGGGCCGAAACAAGAGACCCAGTACTTC

size: -
V: TRBV6-5
J: TRBJ1-2
D: -
CDR3: CASSYGAGPVYGYTF
DNA: TGTGCCAGCAGTTACGGCGCGGGGCCAGTCTATGGCTACACCTTC

size: many
V: TRBV7-9
J: TRBJ2-7
D: TRBD2
CDR3: CASSLQRGSSYEQYF
DNA: TGTGCCAGCAGCTTACAGCGGGGAAGCTCCTACGAGCAGTACTTC

size: many
V: TRBV18
J: TRBJ1-2
D: -
CDR3: CASSPDARRTHGDGYTF
DNA: TGTGCCAGCTCACCAGATGCGCGGAGGACCCACGGGGATGGCTACACCTTC

size: -
V: TRBV6-4
J: TRBJ1-6
D: -
CDR3: CASSYNRQENSPLHF
DNA: TGTGCCAGCAGTTACAACAGGCAAGAGAATTCACCCCTCCACTTT

size: few
V: TRBV24-1
J: TRBJ2-5
D: TRBD1
CDR3: CATSALDRGSQETQYF
DNA: TGTGCCACCAGTGCCCTCGACAGGGGATCACAAGAGACCCAGTACTTC

size: once
V: TRBV7-2
J: TRBJ2-7
D: -
CDR3: CASSLSTVSSYEQYF
DNA: TGTGCCAGCAGCTTAAGTACAGTAAGCTCCTACGAGCAGTACTTC

size: many
V: TRBV30
J: TRBJ1-1
D: -
CDR3: CAWSVLGRGNTEAFF
DNA: TGTGCCTGGAGTGTTCTTGGCAGGGGGAACACTGAAGCTTTCTTT

size: -
V: TRBV10-2
J: TRBJ2-7
D: -
CDR3: CASSDYGASASSYEQYF
DNA: TGCGCCAGCAGTGATTATGGGGCTAGCGCGAGCTCCTACGAGCAGTACTTC

size: many
V: TRBV6-5
J: TRBJ2-7
D: -
CDR3: CASSYERKQYF
DNA: TGTGCCAGCAGTTACGAGAGGAAGCAGTACTTC

size: many
V: TRBV28
J: TRBJ2-6
D: TRBD2
CDR3: CASSPRRAGSGANVLTF
DNA: TGTGCCAGCAGCCCCAGAAGAGCGGGGTCTGGGGCCAACGTCCTGACTTTC

size: -
V: TRBV27
J: TRBJ2-7
D: -
CDR3: CASSVMWVDEQYF
DNA: TGTGCCAGCAGTGTTATGTGGGTTGACGAGCAGTACTTC

size: -
V: TRBV6-2/TRBV6-3
J: TRBJ2-7
D: TRBD1
CDR3: CASRITGDYEQYF
DNA: TGTGCCAGCAGGATTACAGGGGACTACGAGCAGTACTTC

size: many
V: TRBV12-3/TRBV12-4
J: TRBJ1-5
D: -
CDR3: CASSATPPGSYSNQPQHF
DNA: TGTGCCAGCAGTGCGACACCCCCCGGATCTTATAGCAATCAGCCCCAGCATTTT

size: -
V: TRBV6-1
J: TRBJ2-7
D: -
CDR3: CASRSTQGSPEQYF
DNA: TGTGCCAGCAGGTCGACACAGGGAAGCCCCGAGCAGTACTTC

size: many
V: TRBV6-5
J: TRBJ1-1
D: -
CDR3: CASSLRPGLNTEAFF
DNA: TGTGCCAGCAGTTTAAGGCCCGGGCTGAACACTGAAGCTTTCTTT

size: many
V: TRBV6-2/TRBV6-3
J: TRBJ1-5
D: -
CDR3: CASRVVVGNQPQHF
DNA: TGTGCCAGCAGAGTCGTGGTGGGCAATCAGCCCCAGCATTTT

size: many
V: TRBV28
J: TRBJ2-4
D: -
CDR3: CASSSTARMLAKNIQYF
DNA: TGTGCCAGCAGTTCGACAGCCCGTATGTTAGCCAAAAACATTCAGTACTTC

size: many
V: TRBV11-3
J: TRBJ1-1
D: -
CDR3: CASSLAIGTEAFF
DNA: TGTGCCAGCAGCTTAGCGATCGGCACTGAAGCTTTCTTT

size: many
V: TRBV29-1
J: TRBJ1-1
D: -
CDR3: CSVDRTTGSSEAFF
DNA: TGCAGCGTTGACAGAACCACTGGGAGTTCGGAAGCTTTCTTT